One sample yielded the 19 T cell receptor beta chains listed below, sequenced in a study of blood T cell repertoires in COVID-19. Profiling relied on immunoSEQ multiplex PCR, and the TCRdb table lists in-frame clones only, not all of them. The sample contains about 280,000 clones, roughly 80% of which appear only once. The sequenced material came from PBMCs or T cells enriched from blood (not recorded which). Receptor source: a man aged 35 to 55 who had been exposed to COVID-19.

This chain links TRBV2 with TRBJ1-6; D is possibly TRBD1 (5 bases). The V gene lost 5 bases and the J gene lost 7 bases, with 12 bases spanning the gap. This CDR3 is 14 amino acids long. Germline loops: CDR1 SNHLY, CDR2 FYNNEI. In DNA, the CDR3 is TGTGCCAGCAGTTCAAGGGGAACAAATTCACCCCTCCACTTT. Residues: CASSSRGTNSPLHF.

The rearrangement links TRBV30 to TRBJ1-4; D gene ambiguous. The CDR3 runs to 11 residues. CDR1 is GTSNPN, CDR2 SVGIG, per germline (reference sequence). Deletions cut 5 bases from V and 7 bases from J, with 8 bases between. The CDR3 bases are TGTGCCTGGGGCCGTCCTGAAAAACTGTTTTTT. This gives the protein CAWGRPEKLFF.

The V and J genes are TRBV5-1 and TRBJ2-7; 7 nucleotides agree with TRBD2. This CDR3 has 17 residues. Germline V gives CDR1 SGHRS, CDR2 YFSETQ. V dropped 1 base and J dropped 6; count of bases not matched to a gene: 16. This CDR3 is CASSLWLAGVTAAEQYF. DNA for the CDR3: TGCGCCAGCAGCTTGTGGTTAGCGGGCGTGACAGCGGCCGAGCAGTACTTC.

This clone occurred once. The V and J genes are TRBV2 and TRBJ1-1; D remains unclear. Looked up from germline, CDR1 is SNHLY and CDR2 is FYNNEI. The ends were cut back, 6 bases at V and 6 bases at J, with 8 bases in the middle. The CDR3 is 11 residues long. CDR3 nucleotides: TGTGCCAGCAGCCCCTACCCTGAAGCTTTCTTT. This codes for CASSPYPEAFF.

The chain recombines TRBV5-5 with TRBJ1-2; 9 nucleotides line up with TRBD1. From germline, CDR1 is SGHKS and CDR2 YYEKEE (reference sequence). The CDR3 length is 14 residues. The J segment lost 5 bases and the V segment lost 4 bases, leaving 6 bases of the junction unmatched. CDR3 coding DNA: TGTGCCAGCAGCATGGGGACAGGGCAGTATGGCTACACCTTC. Amino acids: CASSMGTGQYGYTF.

The V call is TRBV6-5, the J call TRBJ2-1, with 10 bases that match TRBD2. CDR3 length: 14 residues. Germline values: CDR1 MNHEY, CDR2 SVGAGI. V gave up 7 bases and J gave up 9 bases; unmatched junction bases: 9. Here the CDR3 reads CASNPSGSSREQFF. CDR3 DNA sequence: TGTGCCAGCAACCCTAGCGGGAGCTCACGTGAGCAGTTCTTC.

The table lists this clone with a few counts. This chain joins TRBV28 and TRBJ1-1; TRBD1 agrees at 8 bases. The CDR3 has 15 amino acids. Germline CDR1 reads MDHEN; CDR2 reads SYDVKM. V was clipped by 3 bases and J by 3 bases; unmatched bases: 6. The CDR3 loop is CASSFSGGRYTEAFF. Written as DNA, the CDR3 is TGTGCCAGCAGTTTCTCAGGGGGCCGGTACACTGAAGCTTTCTTT. Variable domain in full (rest from reference TRBV28 and TRBJ1-1): DVKVTQSSRYLVKRTGEKVFLECVQDMDHENMFWYRQDPGLGLRLIYFSYDVKMKEKGDIPEGYSVSREKKERFSLILESASTNQTSMYLCASSFSGGRYTEAFFGQGTRLTVV.

The rearrangement links TRBV12-5 to TRBJ2-3; TRBD1 aligns across 8 bases. Germline CDR1 LGHNT, CDR2 FRNRAP. The CDR3 loop spans 13 amino acids. V gave up 6 bases and J gave up 5 bases; unmatched junction bases: 4. The CDR3 protein is CASGGQGKDTQYF. The CDR3, as DNA: TGTGCTAGTGGCGGACAGGGTAAAGATACGCAGTATTTT.

The chain links TRBV19 to TRBJ2-3; D remains unclear. Per germline, CDR1 LNHDA and CDR2 SQIVND (reference sequence). V lost 10 bases, J lost 6 bases, and 32 bases lay in between. The CDR3 has 18 residues. In DNA form, the CDR3 reads TGTGCCACTGTATCAATAGTTAAAATCTTGCCACCAAAGGATACGCAGTATTTT. Translating it yields CATVSIVKILPPKDTQYF. Using reference TRBV19 and TRBJ2-3 for the parts outside the CDR3, the full variable domain is DGGITQSPKYLFRKEGQNVTLSCEQNLNHDAMYWYRQDPGQGLRLIYYSQIVNDFQKGDIAEGYSVSREKKESFPLTVTSAQKNPTAFYLCATVSIVKILPPKDTQYFGPGTRLTVL.

This chain joins TRBV19 and TRBJ1-5; D gene uncertain. This CDR3 has 16 residues. With 6 bases removed from V and 0 bases from J, the gap between germline ends came to 15 bases. The germline CDR1 and CDR2 sequences are LNHDA and SQIVND (reference sequence). DNA for the CDR3: TGTGCCAGTAGATCTCTCGTTACAGATAGCAATCAGCCCCAGCATTTT. It specifies CASRSLVTDSNQPQHF.

This chain connects TRBV18 to TRBJ1-2; no firm D call. This CDR3 has 10 residues. The germline gives CDR1 KGHSH, CDR2 LQKENI. V gave up 6 bases and J gave up 7 bases, with 6 bases separating them. The DNA for the CDR3 is TGTGCCAGCTCCCAGGCTGGCTACACCTTC. Encoded protein: CASSQAGYTF.

The V gene is TRBV7-9, the J gene TRBJ2-4; D unresolved. The CDR3 has 14 amino acids. V was trimmed by 7 bases and J by 6 bases, leaving 16 bases between them. Germline loops: CDR1 SEHNR, CDR2 FQNEAQ (reference sequence). Written as DNA, the CDR3 is TGTGCCAGCACACCCGTTGGCGGAATAAACATTCAGTACTTC. Translating it yields CASTPVGGINIQYF.

This rearrangement joins TRBV2 to TRBJ1-2; D remains ambiguous. Germline CDR1 and CDR2: SNHLY and FYNNEI. V lost 0 bases and J lost 7, with 9 bases in between. This CDR3 comprises 13 residues. CDR3 sequence reads: CASSEARLGGYTF. The CDR3 DNA follows: TGTGCCAGCAGTGAAGCGCGGTTAGGTGGCTACACCTTC.

The J gene is TRBJ2-1, the V gene TRBV7-2; 12 bases fit TRBD2. This CDR3 has 16 residues. Germline loops: CDR1 SGHTA, CDR2 FQGNSA. Trimming took 8 bases from V and 1 from J; bases not matched to a gene: 6. The CDR3 protein is CASLTSGSGSYNEQFF. CDR3 sequence (DNA): TGTGCCAGCTTGACTAGCGGGAGTGGTTCCTACAATGAGCAGTTCTTC.

J is TRBJ1-2 and V is TRBV6-5, with 7 positions matching TRBD1. Germline CDR1 reads MNHEY; CDR2 reads SVGAGI. V shed 8 bases, J shed 13 bases, and the junction held 19 bases outside the gene matches. The CDR3 length is 14 residues. The CDR3 spells CASGRTGKGNVFTF. The CDR3 nucleotides read TGTGCCAGCGGGCGGACAGGCAAAGGGAATGTTTTCACCTTC.

This clone was detected once. This chain links TRBV7-3 with TRBJ1-6, with a possible D match to TRBD1 (6 bases). V dropped 1 base and J dropped 5 bases, with 9 bases sitting between them. CDR1 is SGHTA and CDR2 is FQGTGA in the germline V gene. The CDR3 extends over 15 amino acids. Here the CDR3 reads CASSLNRADNSPLHF. CDR3 DNA: TGTGCCAGCAGCTTAAACAGGGCAGATAATTCACCCCTCCACTTT.

This clone was detected a few times. Other DNA sequences from this sample encode an identical CDR3 as well. The gene calls are TRBV4-2 and TRBJ2-1, with D perhaps matching TRBD2 (5 bases). CDR3 length equals 14 residues. Germline V gives CDR1 LGHNA, CDR2 YNFKEQ. Trimming shortened V by 1 base and J by 5 bases, and 9 bases separated the two germline ends. CDR3 region: CASSQGARDNEQFF. The DNA for the CDR3 is TGTGCCAGCAGCCAAGGGGCGCGGGACAATGAGCAGTTCTTC.

V usage is TRBV2 and J usage is TRBJ1-1; TRBD1 is a possible D gene (5 bases). Germline V CDR1 and CDR2: SNHLY, FYNNEI. The CDR3 length is 14 residues. The V gene lost 4 bases and the J gene lost 0 bases, with 9 bases spanning the gap. The CDR3 nucleotides are TGTGCCAGCAGTGCAGGGAACATGAACACTGAAGCTTTCTTT. Encoded protein: CASSAGNMNTEAFF.

This clone showed up just a few times. The chain links TRBV19 to TRBJ1-2, with 7 nucleotides matching TRBD1. Germline-derived CDR1 and CDR2 are LNHDA and SQIVND (reference sequence). CDR3 size: 12 residues. Trimming cost V 7 bases and J 8 bases; bases outside gene matches: 7. The CDR3 coding sequence is TGTGCCAGTACAGACAGGGCTGAGGGCTACACCTTC. Its translation: CASTDRAEGYTF.